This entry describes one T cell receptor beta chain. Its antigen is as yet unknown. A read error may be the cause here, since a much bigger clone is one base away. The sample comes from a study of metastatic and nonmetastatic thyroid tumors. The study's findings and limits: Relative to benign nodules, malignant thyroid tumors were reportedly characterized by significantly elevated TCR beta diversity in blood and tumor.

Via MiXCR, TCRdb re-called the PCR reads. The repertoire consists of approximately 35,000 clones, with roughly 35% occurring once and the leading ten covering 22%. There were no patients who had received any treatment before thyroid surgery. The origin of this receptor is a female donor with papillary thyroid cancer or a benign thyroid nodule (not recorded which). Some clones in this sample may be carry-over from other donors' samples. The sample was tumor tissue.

This CDR3 reads CPSRPDRVLSPFDYGYTF. CDR3 nucleotide sequence: TGTCCCAGCAGACCCGACAGGGTTCTCTCCCCCTTTGACTATGGCTACACCTTC. This rearrangement joins TRBV28 to TRBJ1-2, with TRBD1 identical over 7 bases. Germline V gene lookup returns CDR1 MDHEN and CDR2 SYDVKM. The CDR3 runs 18 residues.